The TCR beta chain under discussion was sequenced for a study of T cell repertoires in cytomegalovirus infection. Across the whole study: Indications came from public TCR beta signatures; they pointed to CMV infection and to a matching HLA type.

J was trimmed by 1 base and V by 10 bases; bases with no gene match: 9. This CDR3 comprises 15 residues. From germline, CDR1 is LNHDA and CDR2 SQIVND (reference sequence). As concerns this clonotype: The antigen is unknown.

Each CDR3 protein is one row after TCRdb ran MiXCR on the reads. The profile shows a few hundred thousand distinct CDR3 sequences, 40% of them singletons. The clonotype comes from a human donor in good health (CMV status not recorded). Some clones in this sample may be carry-over from other donors' samples. The chain has TRBV19 and TRBJ1-4; 7 bases agree with TRBD1. The sample was cultured PBMCs, taken from culture after CMV antigen stimulation. In DNA form, the CDR3 reads TGTGCCACCAGGGCCCAGGGGGTAACTAATGAAAAACTGTTTTTT. This codes for CATRAQGVTNEKLFF.